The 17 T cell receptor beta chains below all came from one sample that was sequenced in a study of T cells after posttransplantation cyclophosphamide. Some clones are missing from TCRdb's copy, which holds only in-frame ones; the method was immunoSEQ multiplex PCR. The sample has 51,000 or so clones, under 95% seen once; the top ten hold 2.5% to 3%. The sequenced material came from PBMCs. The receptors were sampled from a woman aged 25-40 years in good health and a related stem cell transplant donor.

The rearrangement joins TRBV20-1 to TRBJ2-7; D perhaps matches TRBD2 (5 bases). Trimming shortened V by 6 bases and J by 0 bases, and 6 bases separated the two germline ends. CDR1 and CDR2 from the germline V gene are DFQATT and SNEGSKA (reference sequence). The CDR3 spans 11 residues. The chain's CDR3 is CSARGSYEQYF. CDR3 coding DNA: TGCAGTGCCCGGGGCTCCTACGAGCAGTACTTC.

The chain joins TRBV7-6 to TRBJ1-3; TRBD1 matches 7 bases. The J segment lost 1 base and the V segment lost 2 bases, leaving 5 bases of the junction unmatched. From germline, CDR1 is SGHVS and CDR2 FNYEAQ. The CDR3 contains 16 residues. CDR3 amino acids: CASSLSGQLSGNTIYF. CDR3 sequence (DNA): TGTGCCAGCAGCTTATCGGGACAGTTGTCTGGAAACACCATATATTTT.

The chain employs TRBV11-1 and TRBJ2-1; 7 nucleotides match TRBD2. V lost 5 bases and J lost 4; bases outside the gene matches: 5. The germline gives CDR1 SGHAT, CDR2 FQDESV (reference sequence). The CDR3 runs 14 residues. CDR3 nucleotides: TGTGCCAGCAGCCCTAGCGGCACATACAATGAGCAGTTCTTC. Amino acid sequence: CASSPSGTYNEQFF.

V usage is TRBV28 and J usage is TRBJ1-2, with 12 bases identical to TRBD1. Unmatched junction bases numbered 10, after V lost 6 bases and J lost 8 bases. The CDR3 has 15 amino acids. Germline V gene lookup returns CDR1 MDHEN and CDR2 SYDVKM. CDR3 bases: TGTGCCAGCAGAATTCCGGGACAGGGGGCTTTAGGCTACACCTTC. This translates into CASRIPGQGALGYTF.

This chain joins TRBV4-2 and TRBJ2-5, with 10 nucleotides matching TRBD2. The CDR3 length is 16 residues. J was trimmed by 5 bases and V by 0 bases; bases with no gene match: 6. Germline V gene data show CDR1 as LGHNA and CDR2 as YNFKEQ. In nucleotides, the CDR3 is TGTGCCAGCAGCCAAGAGGTAGCGGGGGGCAGGGAGACCCAGTACTTC. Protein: CASSQEVAGGRETQYF.

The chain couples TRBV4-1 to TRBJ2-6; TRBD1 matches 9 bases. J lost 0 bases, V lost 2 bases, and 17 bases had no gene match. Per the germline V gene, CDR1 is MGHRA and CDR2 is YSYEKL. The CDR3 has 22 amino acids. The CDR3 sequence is CASSQLYRGQRSKNSGANVLTF. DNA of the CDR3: TGCGCCAGCAGCCAACTATACAGGGGGCAGAGATCGAAGAACTCTGGGGCCAACGTCCTGACTTTC.

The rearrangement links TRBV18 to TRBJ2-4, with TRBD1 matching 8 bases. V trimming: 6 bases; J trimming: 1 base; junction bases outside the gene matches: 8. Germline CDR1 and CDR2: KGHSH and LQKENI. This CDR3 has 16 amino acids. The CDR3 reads CASSPDRVGAKNIQYF. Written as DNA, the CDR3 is TGTGCCAGCTCTCCGGACAGGGTAGGGGCCAAAAACATTCAGTACTTC.

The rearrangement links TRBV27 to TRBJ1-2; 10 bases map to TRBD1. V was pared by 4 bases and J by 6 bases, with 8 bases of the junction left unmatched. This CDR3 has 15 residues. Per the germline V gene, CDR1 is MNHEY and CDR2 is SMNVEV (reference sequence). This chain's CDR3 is CASSSRTGGVNGYTF. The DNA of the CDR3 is TGTGCCAGCAGTTCCCGGACAGGGGGGGTGAATGGCTACACCTTC.

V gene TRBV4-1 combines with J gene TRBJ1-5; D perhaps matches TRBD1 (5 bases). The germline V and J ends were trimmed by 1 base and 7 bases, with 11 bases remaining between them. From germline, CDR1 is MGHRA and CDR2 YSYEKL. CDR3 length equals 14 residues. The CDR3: CASSQAAGKQPQHF. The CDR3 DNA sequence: TGCGCCAGCAGCCAAGCGGCAGGGAAACAGCCCCAGCATTTT.

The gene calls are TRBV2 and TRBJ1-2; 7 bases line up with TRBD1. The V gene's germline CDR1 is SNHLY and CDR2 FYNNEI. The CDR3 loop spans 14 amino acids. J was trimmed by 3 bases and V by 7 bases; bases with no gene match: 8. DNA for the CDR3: TGTGCCAGCACCTTAGGGGGCGCGGACTATGGCTACACCTTC. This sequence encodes CASTLGGADYGYTF.

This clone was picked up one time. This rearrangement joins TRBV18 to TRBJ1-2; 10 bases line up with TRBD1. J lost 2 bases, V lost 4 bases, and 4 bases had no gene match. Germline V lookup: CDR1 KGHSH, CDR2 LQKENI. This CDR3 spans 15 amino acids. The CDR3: CASSLGTGVNYGYTF. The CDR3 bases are TGTGCCAGCTCACTGGGGACAGGGGTCAACTATGGCTACACCTTC.

CDR3 amino acids: CASSLATGGHYGYTF. The CDR3 DNA reads TGTGCCAGCAGCTTAGCGACCGGGGGACACTATGGCTACACCTTC. The chain carries TRBV7-2 and TRBJ1-2; tentatively, D is TRBD1 (5 bases). CDR3 size: 15 residues. The germline V and J ends were trimmed by 0 bases and 3 bases, with 11 bases remaining between them. In germline, CDR1 is SGHTA, CDR2 FQGNSA. The full variable domain, in which reference TRBV7-2 and TRBJ1-2 provide the parts outside the CDR3, is GAGVSQSPSNKVTEKGKDVELRCDPISGHTALYWYRQSLGQGLEFLIYFQGNSAPDKSGLPSDRFSAERTGGSVSTLTIQRTQQEDSAVYLCASSLATGGHYGYTFGSGTRLTVV.

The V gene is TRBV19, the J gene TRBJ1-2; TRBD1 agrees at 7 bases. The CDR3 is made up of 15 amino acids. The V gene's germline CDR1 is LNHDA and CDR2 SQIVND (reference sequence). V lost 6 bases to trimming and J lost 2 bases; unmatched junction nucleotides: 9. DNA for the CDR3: TGTGCCAGTAGCAACCAACAGACAGGGAACTATGGCTACACCTTC. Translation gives CASSNQQTGNYGYTF.

CDR3 in DNA: TGTGCCAGCAGCTTAGCGCCTGGGGGCGAGGCTTTCTTT. Translated, it gives CASSLAPGGEAFF. This chain joins TRBV7-2 and TRBJ1-1; D possibly corresponds to TRBD1 (6 bases). There are 13 residues in the CDR3. Germline CDR1 SGHTA, CDR2 FQGNSA. V lost 0 bases and J lost 11, with 13 bases in between.

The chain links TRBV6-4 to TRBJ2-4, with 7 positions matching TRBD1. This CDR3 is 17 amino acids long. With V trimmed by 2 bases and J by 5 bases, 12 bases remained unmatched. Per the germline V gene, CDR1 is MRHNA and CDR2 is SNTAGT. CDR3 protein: CASSDTLSWDRENIQYF. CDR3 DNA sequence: TGTGCCAGCAGTGACACGTTAAGTTGGGACAGAGAAAACATTCAGTACTTC.

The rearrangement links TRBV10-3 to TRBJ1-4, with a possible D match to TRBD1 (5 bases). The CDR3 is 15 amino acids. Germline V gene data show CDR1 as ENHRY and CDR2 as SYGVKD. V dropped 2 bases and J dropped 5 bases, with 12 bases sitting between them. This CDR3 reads CAISERGTKNEKLFF. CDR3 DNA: TGTGCCATCAGTGAGCGCGGGACGAAAAATGAAAAACTGTTTTTT.

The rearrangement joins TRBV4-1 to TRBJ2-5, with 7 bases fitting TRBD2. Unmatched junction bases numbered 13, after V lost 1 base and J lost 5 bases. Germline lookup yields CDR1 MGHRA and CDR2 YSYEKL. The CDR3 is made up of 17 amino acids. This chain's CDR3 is CASSQAGGLQVWETQYF. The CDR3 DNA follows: TGCGCCAGCAGCCAAGCGGGGGGACTCCAAGTTTGGGAGACCCAGTACTTC.